This TCR beta chain was captured by sequencing in a study of neurological immune-mediated disorders (dated by TCRdb to the late 2010s). Turning to the overall study: Of the roughly 34 multiple sclerosis patients, 31 had relapsing-remitting MS and 3 had secondary progressive MS. Peripheral blood TCR-beta repertoires from patients with HTLV-I-associated myelopathy (HAM/TSP), patients with multiple sclerosis, and healthy controls were compared in the study using UMI-based sequencing. The roughly 110 TCR-beta libraries covered PBMC samples along with longitudinal samples, technical triplicates, and paired sorted CD4+ and CD8+ T-cell subsets. The cohort was made up of about 68 subjects, consisting of roughly 14 HAM/TSP patients, approximately 35 multiple sclerosis patients and around 20 healthy controls. Overall study results and their limits: No identical CDR3 amino acid sequences were shared among expanded clones across subjects, suggesting private TCR-beta repertoires in all groups. The highest TCR clonal expansion was observed in HAM/TSP patients, whereas the lowest was observed in MS patients, even when compared with healthy controls. In a phylogenetic analysis, the repertoires of 18 out of 34 MS patients fell into a single cluster of related CDR3 sequences, pointing to a possible signature at the repertoire level. No association of the MS cluster with clinical or MRI features was observed, and the need for larger cohorts was stated by the authors.

A few counts support this clonotype. Its antigen remains undetermined. One end of the junction does not line up with germline, which may come from a read error. Including the terminal cysteine and phenylalanine, the CDR3 comprises 15 residues. The entry retains the CDR3 DNA only, 45 bases that are in frame from base 1. The germline V gene provides CDR1 SNHLY and CDR2 FYNNEI. Unsorted PBMC libraries were generated from 2 million PBMCs stored in RNAlater at -80 °C until RNA extraction. The multiple sclerosis patients were enrolled in a US clinical protocol that used magnetic resonance imaging to evaluate disease progression. PBMCs were separated from peripheral blood using Ficoll-Hypaque density gradient centrifugation and then cryopreserved in liquid nitrogen. cDNA synthesis used template-switch 5'RACE with a primer carrying a 10-nucleotide random unique molecular identifier tagging each TCR transcript. Each sequencing run produced over 160 million TCR-beta sequences covering 15-18 subjects. The RNeasy kit was used to extract total RNA. The KAPA Real-time Library Amplification kit was used to amplify TCR-beta VDJ regions with primers for the TCR constant region and the 5'RACE anchor. A first PCR added sample indexes and Illumina adaptors, and a second PCR then raised library yield. After Ampure bead purification, the roughly 650 bp TCR product was size-selected on a 2% E-gel SizeSelection system. Before pooling, libraries had their quality checked on a Bioanalyzer, their concentration measured with Qubit, and their quantity determined with the Kapa Library Quantification kit. An Illumina HiSeq 2500 was used to sequence the libraries paired-end at 2 x 150 bp. To increase sequence diversity, about 24-32% phiX was spiked into each library pool. As for the original processing: The quality-filtered reads were processed with the UMI-based MiGEC pipeline, whose error correction step removed more than 85% of the raw TCR sequences. IMGT germline references were used for aligning VDJ genes, and each clonotype was defined as a unique CDR3 amino acid sequence together with its V-J genes. Clonal expansion, Shannon diversity, and CDR3 relatedness (CalcPairwiseDistances, ClusterSamples) were evaluated with VDJtools, and phylogenetic trees were built with CLCbio workbench. A clone was classed as expanded if it had 8 or more unique UMIs, a cutoff based on coefficient-of-variation modelling across technical triplicates. The public sequencing data were trimmed at Q25 with fastp and processed into clonotypes with MiXCR by TCRdb, which kept only in-frame beta chains. Rows with one shared CDR3 protein collapse into an entry with the most common genes and DNA. TCRdb, not the original authors, processed these V and J calls. Recorded for this sample are approximately 52,000 distinct CDR3 sequences; about 3.7% of them occurred a single time. The ten biggest clones cover approximately 6.3% of the sample.

Input material: PBMCs. The receptor chain draws on TRBV2 and TRBJ1-5; the D gene assignment is ambiguous. The TCR was taken from a man aged 35 to 55 with multiple sclerosis. CDR3 protein: CASSAKGYSNQPQNF. DNA sequence: TGTGCCAGCAGTGCCAAAGGCTATAGCAATCAGCCCCAGAATTTT.